This entry lists 32 T cell receptor beta chains sequenced from one sample in a study of shared clonotypes between healthy human individuals. TCRdb keeps only in-frame clones here, not all; method: immunoSEQ multiplex PCR. The top ten clones hold about 0.13% of a sample with about 2,500,000 clones, about 92% of them seen once. The sample taken for sequencing was naive CD4+ T cells sorted from blood. The subset was: CD45RA+ positively selected. The receptor set was obtained from a young man in good health.

Turning to this clone: Within the sample, other DNA sequences also encode this same CDR3. The chain combines TRBV18 with TRBJ2-1, with 7 positions matching TRBD1. V trimming: 0 bases; J trimming: 7 bases; junction bases outside the gene matches: 3. CDR1 and CDR2 from the germline V gene are KGHSH and LQKENI. CDR3 length equals 14 residues. CDR3 sequence (DNA): TGTGCCAGCTCACCACCAGGGGGCCTGAATGAGCAGTTCTTC. It encodes CASSPPGGLNEQFF.

The rearrangement uses TRBV7-9 and TRBJ2-5; 9 nucleotides line up with TRBD2. This CDR3 contains 14 residues. V was clipped by 6 bases and J by 5 bases; unmatched bases: 7. Per germline, CDR1 SEHNR and CDR2 FQNEAQ (reference sequence). Here the CDR3 DNA reads TGTGCCAGCAGAAAACTAGCGGGTGGGGAGACCCAGTACTTC. Protein product: CASRKLAGGETQYF.

This chain uses TRBV5-1 with TRBJ2-3, with 7 bases identical to TRBD2. CDR3 length equals 16 residues. V shed 0 bases and J 5 bases; nucleotides not matched to a gene: 9. Germline V CDR1 and CDR2: SGHRS, YFSETQ. The CDR3 region has the DNA TGCGCCAGCAGCTTGGAAGCGGGAAAATTGATAGATACGCAGTATTTT. Translation gives CASSLEAGKLIDTQYF.

Only one count was recorded for this clone. This sequence joins TRBV7-2 and TRBJ2-2; 7 bases align to TRBD1. V lost 7 bases, J lost 6 bases, and 11 bases stayed unmatched. This CDR3 is 15 amino acids long. Germline CDR1 is SGHTA and CDR2 is FQGNSA. The CDR3 region has the DNA TGTGCCAGCACCACAGGGGCACTCAGGTCCGGGGAGCTGTTTTTT. Translated: CASTTGALRSGELFF.

The rearrangement links TRBV11-2 to TRBJ1-4, with D hard to call. Per the germline V gene, CDR1 is SGHAT and CDR2 is FQNNGV. The CDR3 loop spans 16 amino acids. V dropped 5 bases and J dropped 0 bases, with 13 bases sitting between them. The CDR3 spells CASSRGVTSTNEKLFF. The CDR3 bases are TGTGCCAGCAGCCGCGGGGTAACGTCAACTAATGAAAAACTGTTTTTT. Based on the CDR3 plus reference TRBV11-2 and TRBJ1-4, the full variable domain is EAGVAQSPRYKIIEKRQSVAFWCNPISGHATLYWYQQILGQGPKLLIQFQNNGVVDDSQLPKDRFSAERLKGVDSTLKIQPAKLEDSAVYLCASSRGVTSTNEKLFFGSGTQLSVL.

CDR3 amino acids: CASSEVRGSNQPQHF. The DNA of the CDR3 is TGTGCCAGCAGTGAAGTCAGGGGGAGCAATCAGCCCCAGCATTTT. This chain uses TRBV6-1 with TRBJ1-5, with 7 nucleotides matching TRBD1. The ends lost 1 base at V and 1 base at J; junction bases unmatched: 1. The CDR3 totals 15 residues. Germline CDR1 and CDR2: MNHNS and SASEGT.

The V and J genes are TRBV28 and TRBJ2-7; TRBD2 matches 10 bases. Germline CDR1 is MDHEN and CDR2 is SYDVKM. V lost 6 bases to trimming and J lost 1 base; unmatched junction nucleotides: 3. The CDR3 loop spans 14 amino acids. For the CDR3, the DNA is TGTGCCAGCAGACTAGCGGGGCCTTCCTACGAGCAGTACTTC. This encodes CASRLAGPSYEQYF.

V and J are TRBV5-1 and TRBJ1-2; no clear D gene. Germline CDR1 reads SGHRS; CDR2 reads YFSETQ. V was clipped by 6 bases and J by 3 bases, with 15 bases between them. The CDR3 sequence is 14 residues long. The CDR3 protein is CASKEGYSDYGYTF. The CDR3 DNA reads TGCGCCAGCAAGGAAGGTTACTCGGACTATGGCTACACCTTC.

J is TRBJ2-3 and V is TRBV30; TRBD1 is a possible D gene (6 bases). The CDR3 totals 15 residues. The germline V gene has CDR1 GTSNPN and CDR2 SVGIG (reference sequence). V lost 1 base and J 0 bases, leaving 11 bases between the germline ends. The CDR3 sequence is CAWSGTVGSTDTQYF. The CDR3 coding sequence is TGTGCCTGGAGTGGGACAGTCGGTAGCACAGATACGCAGTATTTT.

The chain joins TRBV5-1 to TRBJ2-1; TRBD2 matches at 8 bases. Germline V gene sequence: CDR1 SGHRS, CDR2 YFSETQ. This CDR3 spans 16 amino acids. The V gene end was trimmed by 1 base and the J gene end by 5 bases; junction bases not matched to a gene: 8. Here the CDR3 DNA reads TGCGCCAGCAGCTTGTTCCCACCGGGAGGGGACAATGAGCAGTTCTTC. This encodes CASSLFPPGGDNEQFF.

The chain links TRBV19 to TRBJ2-2; 9 nucleotides match TRBD2. Germline-derived CDR1 and CDR2 are LNHDA and SQIVND (reference sequence). Unmatched junction bases numbered 4, after V lost 4 bases and J lost 1 base. CDR3 length: 16 amino acids. DNA of the CDR3: TGTGCCAGTAGTACCTCTAGCGGGATGAACACCGGGGAGCTGTTTTTT. Translation gives CASSTSSGMNTGELFF.

This clone appeared once. The V gene is TRBV5-1, the J gene TRBJ1-4; D uncertain. From germline, CDR1 is SGHRS and CDR2 YFSETQ. The V and J ends lost 0 bases and 2 bases respectively, with 8 bases between them. This CDR3 spans 15 amino acids. The CDR3 loop is CASSLARSTNEKLFF. The CDR3 DNA reads as TGCGCCAGCAGCTTGGCCCGGAGTACTAATGAAAAACTGTTTTTT.

This clone has only a few counts. The chain uses TRBV11-2 and TRBJ1-5; D is unclear. Trimming pared 1 base from V and 7 bases from J, leaving 11 bases between. The germline V gene has CDR1 SGHAT and CDR2 FQNNGV. The CDR3 contains 14 residues. The CDR3 DNA reads as TGTGCCAGCAGCTTAGCCCCGGTTGGCCAGCCCCAGCATTTT. This codes for CASSLAPVGQPQHF.

The gene calls are TRBV4-2 and TRBJ2-7, with 11 bases fitting TRBD1. Germline CDR1 is LGHNA and CDR2 is YNFKEQ. The CDR3 totals 14 residues. J lost 5 bases, V lost 5 bases, and 5 bases had no gene match. The CDR3 loop is CASSSPGQGDEQYF. Here the CDR3 DNA reads TGTGCCAGCAGCTCGCCGGGACAGGGGGACGAGCAGTACTTC.

This chain links TRBV6-1 with TRBJ1-4, with 7 bases fitting TRBD1. V shed 7 bases and J 3 bases; nucleotides not matched to a gene: 5. In germline, CDR1 is MNHNS, CDR2 SASEGT. The CDR3 extends over 14 amino acids. The CDR3 coding sequence is TGTGCCAGCACCGGACAGGCAGCTAATGAAAAACTGTTTTTT. The encoded protein is CASTGQAANEKLFF.

V usage is TRBV12-2 and J usage is TRBJ1-2; the D call in the table, TRBD1, was not verified against the DNA. TRBV12-2 is designated a pseudogene. This CDR3 spans 13 amino acids. The CDR3 DNA reads as TGTGCAAGTCGCACGACAGGGGGCGGCGGCTACACCTTC. Amino acid sequence: CASRTTGGGGYTF.

CDR3 bases: TGTGCCAGCAGCATAAGCGGGTTTAGTAATTCACCCCTCCACTTT. Its translation is CASSISGFSNSPLHF. V is TRBV11-2 and J is TRBJ1-6; D unclear. The V gene lost 5 bases and the J gene lost 6 bases, with 14 bases spanning the gap. This CDR3 is 15 amino acids long. Germline CDR1 and CDR2: SGHAT and FQNNGV.

The CDR3 region is CASTGGARETQYF. For the CDR3, the DNA is TGTGCCAGTACCGGGGGTGCACGAGAGACCCAGTACTTC. This chain joins TRBV19 and TRBJ2-5, with TRBD2 as a possible D gene (6 bases). The CDR3 is 13 amino acids. V was shortened by 7 bases and J by 4 bases, with 13 bases between the two germline ends. The germline V gene encodes CDR1 LNHDA and CDR2 SQIVND (reference sequence).

This chain uses TRBV5-1 with TRBJ1-1, with 7 bases fitting TRBD1. J gave up 1 base and V 3 bases, and 6 bases lay outside the gene matches. This CDR3 has 15 residues. CDR1 and CDR2 (germline): SGHRS, YFSETQ. In DNA form, the CDR3 reads TGCGCCAGCAGCTGGGCCGGGACAGAGAACACTGAAGCTTTCTTT. This translates into CASSWAGTENTEAFF.

The chain combines TRBV14 with TRBJ2-1; TRBD2 matches at 12 bases. Germline V CDR1 and CDR2: SGHDN, FVKESK. Trimming took 1 base from V and 5 from J; bases not matched to a gene: 9. CDR3 length equals 18 residues. The CDR3 DNA reads TGTGCCAGCAGCCAAGCCCCGACTAGCGGGAGTCGTCACAATGAGCAGTTCTTC. Translating it yields CASSQAPTSGSRHNEQFF.

The chain links TRBV10-1 to TRBJ1-3; 10 bases align to TRBD1. The CDR3 is 17 residues long. The ends lost 5 bases at V and 0 bases at J; junction bases unmatched: 7. Germline loops: CDR1 WNHNN, CDR2 SYGVQD (reference sequence). The CDR3 bases are TGCGCCAGCAGTCCCGGGACAGGGGTTGGCTCTGGAAACACCATATATTTT. Amino acids: CASSPGTGVGSGNTIYF.

V gene TRBV4-3 combines with J gene TRBJ1-3; D unclear. The germline CDR1 and CDR2 sequences are LGHNA and YSLEER. This CDR3 spans 17 amino acids. V was cut by 2 bases and J by 0 bases, with 14 bases left in between. Here the CDR3 reads CASSQLQAGLSGNTIYF. CDR3 bases: TGCGCCAGCAGCCAACTCCAGGCCGGCCTCTCTGGAAACACCATATATTTT.

This clone was picked up one time. The chain recombines TRBV6-1 with TRBJ2-2; the match to TRBD1 covers 7 bases. The CDR3 has 14 residues. Germline V gene data show CDR1 as MNHNS and CDR2 as SASEGT. The junction had 4 bases not matched to a gene; V was cut back by 6 bases and J by 3 bases. CDR3 DNA: TGTGCCAGCAGAGAACAGGGGTACACCGGGGAGCTGTTTTTT. As protein: CASREQGYTGELFF.

This sequence joins TRBV11-2 and TRBJ2-7; either TRBD1 or TRBD2 may fit D (5 bases each). Germline V CDR1 and CDR2: SGHAT, FQNNGV. V lost 5 bases, J lost 2 bases, and 13 bases lay in between. The CDR3 is made up of 14 amino acids. The CDR3 loop is CASSVGTATYEQYF. The CDR3 bases are TGTGCCAGCAGCGTCGGGACCGCCACCTACGAGCAGTACTTC.

This clone came up once. V gene TRBV6-5 combines with J gene TRBJ2-7; 9 bases are a match to TRBD1. V lost 5 bases, J lost 3 bases, and 8 bases stayed unmatched. The CDR3 consists of 15 residues. CDR1 is MNHEY, CDR2 SVGAGI, per germline. The DNA for the CDR3 is TGTGCCAGCAGTCCCACTGGACAGGGGAGCTACGAGCAGTACTTC. Translated, it gives CASSPTGQGSYEQYF.

The chain joins TRBV5-5 to TRBJ2-3; TRBD2 matches 11 bases. Per germline, CDR1 SGHKS and CDR2 YYEKEE (reference sequence). Unmatched junction bases numbered 4, after V lost 0 bases and J lost 4 bases. CDR3 length equals 16 residues. The CDR3 region is CASSLGASGRSDTQYF. The CDR3 nucleotides are TGTGCCAGCAGCTTGGGGGCTAGCGGGAGGTCAGATACGCAGTATTTT.

This chain links TRBV7-9 with TRBJ2-7; D uncertain. CDR1 and CDR2 (germline): SEHNR, FQNEAQ (reference sequence). The CDR3 runs 14 residues. V was pared by 4 bases and J by 7 bases, with 17 bases between. CDR3 sequence reads: CASSSAKATVEQYF. The DNA for the CDR3 is TGTGCCAGCAGCTCAGCAAAGGCCACAGTAGAGCAGTACTTC.

The chain carries TRBV5-1 and TRBJ2-5, with TRBD1 as a possible D gene (6 bases). The CDR3 is made up of 21 amino acids. V was pared by 1 base and J by 1 base, with 29 bases between. Germline CDR1 SGHRS, CDR2 YFSETQ. Written as DNA, the CDR3 is TGCGCCAGCAGCTTGAAACCCTGGGACCCCACAGGGTGGCCACCCCAAGAGACCCAGTACTTC. Encoded protein: CASSLKPWDPTGWPPQETQYF.

CDR3 in DNA: TGTGCCAGCAGCTTGGGACTCGTGGGGTTCAATAATTCACCCCTCCACTTT. Translating it yields CASSLGLVGFNNSPLHF. The gene calls are TRBV5-6 and TRBJ1-6; D unclear. Between the trimmed V and J ends, which lost 0 bases and 5 bases, there was a span of 15 bases. Germline loops: CDR1 SGHDT, CDR2 YYEEEE. The CDR3 is 17 residues long.

The V call is TRBV5-4, the J call TRBJ2-1; 11 bases match TRBD2. The germline V gene has CDR1 SGHNT and CDR2 YYREEE (reference sequence). V lost 2 bases and J lost 7; bases outside the gene matches: 5. The CDR3 has 15 residues. The CDR3 is CASSLPGLAENEQFF. Written as DNA, the CDR3 is TGTGCCAGCAGCTTACCGGGACTAGCGGAGAATGAGCAGTTCTTC.

This clone has just a few counts. This chain connects TRBV18 to TRBJ1-1, with D unresolved. The CDR3 has 16 residues. Trimming took 2 bases from V and 6 from J, leaving 19 bases between them. The germline CDR1 and CDR2 sequences are KGHSH and LQKENI. CDR3 DNA: TGTGCCAGCTCACCAATCGAGGCAGGAAGTAAAGCTGAAGCTTTCTTT. It specifies CASSPIEAGSKAEAFF.

V usage is TRBV6-1 and J usage is TRBJ2-7; tentatively, D is TRBD1 (5 bases). This CDR3 region has 15 residues. V lost 0 bases and J 2 bases, leaving 11 bases between the germline ends. CDR1 is MNHNS and CDR2 is SASEGT in the germline V gene. The CDR3 sequence is CASSEARVGTYEQYF. The CDR3 nucleotides are TGTGCCAGCAGTGAAGCCAGGGTTGGGACCTACGAGCAGTACTTC.